Below, 25 T cell receptor beta chains from the same sample are listed, as sequenced in a study of shared clonotypes between healthy human individuals. TCRdb keeps only in-frame clones here, not all; method: immunoSEQ multiplex PCR. Of nearly 2 million clones in the sample, about 95% were seen once. As defined, naive CD8 cells were CD45RO-negative and positively selected for CCR7, with terminally differentiated effector memory CD45RA+ cells excluded. The sequenced sample consisted of naive CD8+ T cells sorted from blood. The receptors here all came from a man between 18 and 29 years old in good health.

This clone was counted once. The rearrangement joins TRBV28 to TRBJ1-4; D may be TRBD1 (5 bases). The CDR3 spans 14 residues. Per germline, CDR1 MDHEN and CDR2 SYDVKM. Trimming stripped 1 base from V and 7 bases from J, with 10 bases between. As DNA, the CDR3 is TGTGCCAGCAGTTTATCAGGGCTAGGTGAAAAACTGTTTTTT. This translates into CASSLSGLGEKLFF.

With regard to this clone: This same CDR3 is encoded by further DNA sequences in the sample. CDR3 nucleotides: TGTGCCAGCAGTGGAGGGACCGAAGCTTTCTTT. It yields the protein CASSGGTEAFF. This rearrangement joins TRBV27 to TRBJ1-1; a weak D match, TRBD1 (5 bases). The CDR3 consists of 11 residues. The V and J ends lost 5 bases and 8 bases respectively, with 9 bases between them. CDR1 MNHEY and CDR2 SMNVEV come from the germline V gene (reference sequence).

With respect to this clone: One end of the junction does not line up with germline, which may come from a read error. The chain joins TRBV7-2 to TRBJ1-6; a possible D gene is TRBD1 (5 bases). The CDR3 has 18 residues. The germline V gene encodes CDR1 SGHTA and CDR2 FQGNSA. The CDR3 bases are TGTGCCAGCAGCCTAGCGGGCAGGGTCGGCTCCTATAATTCACCCCTCCACTTT. This encodes CASSLAGRVGSYNSPLHF.

The chain couples TRBV9 to TRBJ1-6; D not resolved. Trimming stripped 3 bases from V and 6 bases from J, with 10 bases between. From germline, CDR1 is SGDLS and CDR2 YYNGEE. This CDR3 spans 14 amino acids. CDR3 nucleotide sequence: TGTGCCAGCAGCGCCCAAGGGCTTAATTCACCCCTCCACTTT. It translates to CASSAQGLNSPLHF.

The rearrangement joins TRBV7-9 to TRBJ1-1; TRBD1 is a possible D gene (6 bases). Germline V lookup: CDR1 SEHNR, CDR2 FQNEAQ (reference sequence). V was trimmed by 1 base and J by 1 base, leaving 7 bases between them. The CDR3 consists of 14 residues. The chain's CDR3 is CASSLDRANTEAFF. CDR3 in DNA: TGTGCCAGCAGCTTAGACAGGGCGAACACTGAAGCTTTCTTT.

The J gene is TRBJ1-1, the V gene TRBV27; no clear D. Trimming cost V 6 bases and J 11 bases, with 25 bases left between them. Germline V CDR1 and CDR2: MNHEY, SMNVEV (reference sequence). This CDR3 comprises 15 residues. The CDR3 DNA reads as TGTGCCAGCAGCCTAACCGGGCGAGGAGCTGTGGAGGCTTTCTTT. It codes for CASSLTGRGAVEAFF.

The chain uses TRBV7-9 and TRBJ1-4; tentative D call: TRBD1 (5 bases). The ends were cut back, 5 bases at V and 0 bases at J, with 13 bases in the middle. CDR3 length equals 16 residues. Germline CDR1 reads SEHNR; CDR2 reads FQNEAQ (reference sequence). The CDR3 sequence is CASSPGRIATNEKLFF. In DNA form, the CDR3 reads TGTGCCAGCAGCCCGGGACGGATAGCAACTAATGAAAAACTGTTTTTT.

Only one count was recorded for this clone. This chain connects TRBV4-1 to TRBJ2-1, with D possibly TRBD1 on 6 matching bases. There are 14 residues in the CDR3. The V and J ends lost 3 bases and 8 bases respectively, with 14 bases between them. Germline V gene data show CDR1 as MGHRA and CDR2 as YSYEKL. CDR3 coding DNA: TGCGCCAGCAGCCATCCACAGGGTCGCGATGAGCAGTTCTTC. Translating it yields CASSHPQGRDEQFF.

The chain carries TRBV7-9 and TRBJ1-2; maybe TRBD1 (5 bases). V lost 5 bases and J lost 2, with 12 bases in between. This CDR3 has 14 residues. CDR1 SEHNR and CDR2 FQNEAQ come from the germline V gene (reference sequence). The CDR3 spells CASSAPTENYGYTF. The CDR3 bases are TGTGCCAGCAGCGCCCCGACAGAAAACTATGGCTACACCTTC.

The V call is TRBV9, the J call TRBJ2-6; D uncertain. V was shortened by 2 bases and J by 0 bases, with 9 bases between the two germline ends. The CDR3 has 16 residues. Germline values: CDR1 SGDLS, CDR2 YYNGEE. DNA of the CDR3: TGTGCCAGCAGCGTCTCAGTGAGCTCTGGGGCCAACGTCCTGACTTTC. Its protein product is CASSVSVSSGANVLTF. The full variable domain, rest sourced from reference TRBV9 and TRBJ2-6, is DSGVTQTPKHLITATGQRVTLRCSPRSGDLSVYWYQQSLDQGLQFLIQYYNGEERAKGNILERFSAQQFPDLHSELNLSSLELGDSALYFCASSVSVSSGANVLTFGAGSRLTVL.

This rearrangement joins TRBV15 to TRBJ1-3; D call uncertain. The CDR3 loop spans 14 amino acids. The V end was cut by 1 base, the J end by 2 bases, with 6 bases between. Looked up from germline, CDR1 is LNHNV and CDR2 is YYDKDF (reference sequence). The CDR3 reads CATSRVEAGNTIYF. In nucleotides, the CDR3 is TGTGCCACCAGCAGAGTCGAGGCTGGAAACACCATATATTTT.

The chain uses TRBV7-6 and TRBJ2-5, with TRBD1 as a possible D gene (5 bases). V was cut by 5 bases and J by 9 bases, with 22 bases left in between. CDR1 is SGHVS, CDR2 FNYEAQ, per germline. The CDR3 extends over 15 amino acids. The CDR3 DNA follows: TGTGCCAGCAGCCGAGCGACGCCAGGGTTGGAGTCCCAGTACTTC. Its translation: CASSRATPGLESQYF.

The V and J genes are TRBV4-1 and TRBJ2-7, with 9 bases that match TRBD1. V trimming: 2 bases; J trimming: 6 bases; junction bases outside the gene matches: 11. The length of the CDR3 is 16 residues. The V gene's germline CDR1 is MGHRA and CDR2 YSYEKL. CDR3 region: CASSQTYGTGFFEQYF. The DNA for the CDR3 is TGCGCCAGCAGCCAAACCTACGGGACAGGGTTTTTCGAGCAGTACTTC.

The rearrangement joins TRBV27 to TRBJ2-7; 8 positions match TRBD1. The ends lost 3 bases at V and 3 bases at J; junction bases unmatched: 4. Germline assignment: CDR1 MNHEY and CDR2 SMNVEV (reference sequence). The CDR3 sequence is 14 residues long. The CDR3 sequence is CASSLVDRGYEQYF. The CDR3 bases are TGTGCCAGCAGTTTGGTAGACAGGGGCTACGAGCAGTACTTC.

Comment on this clone: The identical CDR3 is also encoded by other nucleotide sequences in the sample. The chain employs TRBV7-8 and TRBJ2-7, with TRBD1 as a possible D gene (6 bases). The germline gives CDR1 SGHVS, CDR2 FQNEAQ. This CDR3 comprises 14 residues. V gave up 1 base and J gave up 3 bases, with 10 bases separating them. DNA of the CDR3: TGTGCCAGCAGCTTAGAGGTCAGGGGCTACGAGCAGTACTTC. Translation: CASSLEVRGYEQYF.

Turning to this clone: Other DNA sequences in the sample encode the same CDR3. The gene calls are TRBV5-4 and TRBJ2-1; D uncertain. Trimming took 4 bases from V and 6 from J, leaving 8 bases between them. The CDR3 totals 12 residues. CDR1 is SGHNT and CDR2 is YYREEE in the germline V gene (reference sequence). CDR3 coding DNA: TGTGCCAGCAGCCTGGGTGGCAATGAGCAGTTCTTC. Translating it yields CASSLGGNEQFF.

Regarding this clone: The sample contains more than one DNA sequence encoding this CDR3. The chain combines TRBV30 with TRBJ2-5, with D maybe TRBD1 (5 bases). CDR1 is GTSNPN, CDR2 SVGIG, per germline (reference sequence). The germline V and J ends were trimmed by 4 bases and 0 bases, with 9 bases remaining between them. CDR3 length: 13 residues. CDR3 DNA sequence: TGTGCCTGGACCACAGGTTACCAAGAGACCCAGTACTTC. It is translated as CAWTTGYQETQYF.

A single count supports this clone. The chain carries TRBV28 and TRBJ2-7, with 9 bases matching TRBD1. CDR3 length: 15 residues. Unmatched junction bases numbered 9, after V lost 5 bases and J lost 4 bases. CDR1 MDHEN and CDR2 SYDVKM come from the germline V gene. This CDR3 reads CASSPLDRGDYEQYF. CDR3 nucleotides: TGTGCCAGCAGTCCTCTCGACAGGGGGGATTACGAGCAGTACTTC.

The chain joins TRBV27 to TRBJ2-7, with D possibly TRBD2 on 6 matching bases. CDR1 is MNHEY and CDR2 is SMNVEV in the germline V gene (reference sequence). The CDR3 is 12 residues long. Trimming stripped 8 bases from V and 3 bases from J, with 11 bases between. The CDR3 region is CASGDFYYEQYF. The CDR3 DNA reads as TGTGCCAGCGGGGACTTCTACTACGAGCAGTACTTC.

This clone was recorded once. The chain carries TRBV29-1 and TRBJ1-2, with TRBD1 as a possible D gene (5 bases). The CDR3 is made up of 12 amino acids. V lost 6 bases and J 3 bases, leaving 11 bases between the germline ends. Germline V gene data show CDR1 as SQVTM and CDR2 as ANQGSEA. CDR3 bases: TGCAGCGTGCGAGGGGTTGACTATGGCTACACCTTC. Protein product: CSVRGVDYGYTF.

The chain recombines TRBV4-1 with TRBJ2-1; D remains ambiguous. Germline values: CDR1 MGHRA, CDR2 YSYEKL. The CDR3 covers 12 residues. The V end lost 4 bases, the J end lost 8 bases, and 9 bases lay between the germline ends. The CDR3 sequence: CASSRASDEQFF. CDR3 nucleotides: TGCGCCAGCAGCCGAGCCTCAGATGAGCAGTTCTTC.

This clone showed up just once. This chain uses TRBV6-5 with TRBJ2-7; D might be TRBD1 (5 bases). The CDR3 spans 14 residues. Germline lookup yields CDR1 MNHEY and CDR2 SVGAGI. V was cut by 2 bases and J by 0 bases, with 8 bases left in between. The CDR3 sequence is CASSYIQDSYEQYF. CDR3 nucleotide sequence: TGTGCCAGCAGTTACATACAGGACTCCTACGAGCAGTACTTC.

The V and J genes are TRBV5-3 and TRBJ2-4; tentatively, D is TRBD1 (6 bases). TRBV5-3 is reported as an ORF; its role is uncertain. This CDR3 has 14 residues. Trimming stripped 4 bases from V and 9 bases from J, with 17 bases between. DNA for the CDR3: TGTGCCAGAAGCCTCTACAGGGTTGTAGGCATTCAGTACTTC. Translated: CARSLYRVVGIQYF.

The gene calls are TRBV28 and TRBJ1-4, with D unclear. The CDR3 loop spans 15 amino acids. Between the trimmed V and J ends, which lost 6 bases and 0 bases, there was a span of 11 bases. Germline values: CDR1 MDHEN, CDR2 SYDVKM. The CDR3 DNA sequence: TGTGCCAGCAGATTGGACTCGTCAACTAATGAAAAACTGTTTTTT. It is translated as CASRLDSSTNEKLFF.

The rearrangement uses TRBV6-5 and TRBJ2-7; D gene ambiguous. The ends were cut back, 6 bases at V and 2 bases at J, with 14 bases in the middle. Germline CDR1 MNHEY, CDR2 SVGAGI. The CDR3 has 14 amino acids. The DNA for the CDR3 is TGTGCCAGCAGACTCGGTGAACTCACCTACGAGCAGTACTTC. The encoded protein is CASRLGELTYEQYF.